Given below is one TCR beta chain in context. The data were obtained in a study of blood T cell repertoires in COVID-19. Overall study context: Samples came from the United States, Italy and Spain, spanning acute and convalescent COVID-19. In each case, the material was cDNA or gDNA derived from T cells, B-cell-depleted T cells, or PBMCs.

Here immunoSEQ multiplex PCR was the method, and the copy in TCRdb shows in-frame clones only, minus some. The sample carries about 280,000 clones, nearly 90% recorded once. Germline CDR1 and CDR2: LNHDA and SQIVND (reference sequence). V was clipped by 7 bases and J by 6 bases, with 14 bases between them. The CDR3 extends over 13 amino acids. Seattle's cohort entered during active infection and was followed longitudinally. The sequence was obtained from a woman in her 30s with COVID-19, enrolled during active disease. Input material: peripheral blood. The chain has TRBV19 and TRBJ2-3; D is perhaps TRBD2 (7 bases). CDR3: CASNGGAFDTQYF. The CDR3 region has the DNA TGTGCCAGTAATGGGGGGGCTTTTGATACGCAGTATTTT.